This T cell receptor (beta chain) is drawn from a study of regulatory and conventional T cells in RAG deficiency. The CDR3 is 18 amino acids. Trimming stripped 4 bases from V and 5 bases from J, with 21 bases between. Of note for this clone: What it recognizes is unknown.

General observations from the study: In Omenn syndrome, Treg and Tconv repertoires overlapped >75%. Shannon entropy fell and Simpson indices rose in RAG-deficient patients.

The assay was immunoSEQ multiplex PCR, and TCRdb's table has in-frame clones only and misses some. The sample yields more than 350 clones, about 44% seen once. The sequencing sample was made of CD8+ T cells sorted from blood. The chain is built from TRBV6-7 and TRBJ2-6; D gene uncertain. TRBV6-7 is noted as an ORF with a role that remains uncertain. This sequence was found in a human donor with RAG deficiency presenting as severe combined immunodeficiency. CDR3 protein: CASSSLTRLQSRANVLTF. The CDR3 DNA is TGTGCCAGCAGTTCACTAACGCGTTTACAAAGTCGGGCCAACGTCCTGACTTTC.